This T cell receptor beta chain was profiled in a study of CD8 T cells in ankylosing spondylitis. Overall study results and limits: Reportedly, matched ankylosing spondylitis synovial fluid was significantly enriched for disease-linked clones. A TCR beta motif made of under 10 highly homologous variants seemed typical of ankylosing spondylitis blood.

As regards this clonotype: Its antigen is as yet unknown.

This CDR3 has 15 amino acids. The germline CDR1 and CDR2 sequences are MNHNS and SASEGT. Trimming cost V 6 bases and J 8 bases; bases outside gene matches: 5. The authors made TCR beta libraries by quantitative 5'-RACE with molecular barcodes. In TCRdb, the 5' RACE reads were re-called with MiXCR into one record per CDR3 protein. The sample carries roughly 68,000 distinct CDR3 sequences, 6% to 8% recorded once. Input material: synovial fluid, either unsorted or a sorted T cell fraction (not recorded which). The clonotype originates from a male donor with ankylosing spondylitis. The gene calls are TRBV6-1 and TRBJ2-1, with 15 bases matching TRBD2. CDR3 DNA sequence: TGTGCCAGCAGCCGGGGACTAGCGGGAGGTCATGAGCAGTTCTTC. Translated: CASSRGLAGGHEQFF.